One sample yielded the 27 T cell receptor beta chains listed below, sequenced in a study of a mutant IDH1 vaccine in newly diagnosed glioma. Their antigen targets remain unknown. Profiling relied on immunoSEQ multiplex PCR, and the TCRdb table lists in-frame clones only, not all of them. The repertoire holds about 52,000 clones, with roughly 91% as singletons. The time point was: week 11, during vaccination. It was 300 ug of mutant IDH1 20-mer peptide that made up each vaccine dose, given with topical imiquimod. The source was PBMCs, collected from a glioma patient whose treatment included an IDH1 peptide vaccine. These receptors all come from a man aged 45-65 years with glioma.

CDR3 in DNA: TGTGCCAGCAGGGGGAATCCCGGGACAGGGGGCGGGGAAGCTTTCTTT. Amino acids: CASRGNPGTGGGEAFF. The chain uses TRBV27 and TRBJ1-1; 12 bases are a match to TRBD1. The V segment lost 6 bases and the J segment 8 bases; nucleotides outside the gene matches: 13. CDR3 length: 16 amino acids. Germline V lookup: CDR1 MNHEY, CDR2 SMNVEV (reference sequence).

The count of this clone is one. The chain links TRBV19 to TRBJ1-1, with D perhaps TRBD1 (6 bases). The CDR3 is made up of 12 amino acids. V lost 7 bases and J lost 4, with 10 bases in between. Germline V CDR1 and CDR2: LNHDA, SQIVND (reference sequence). This CDR3 reads CASTLGGTEAFF. CDR3 bases: TGTGCCAGTACGCTAGGGGGCACTGAAGCTTTCTTT. The full variable domain, rest sourced from reference TRBV19 and TRBJ1-1, is DGGITQSPKYLFRKEGQNVTLSCEQNLNHDAMYWYRQDPGQGLRLIYYSQIVNDFQKGDIAEGYSVSREKKESFPLTVTSAQKNPTAFYLCASTLGGTEAFFGQGTRLTVV.

The chain is built from TRBV29-1 and TRBJ2-7; the match to TRBD1 covers 11 bases. Germline CDR1 and CDR2: SQVTM and ANQGSEA. The CDR3 is made up of 13 amino acids. Unmatched junction bases numbered 3, after V lost 6 bases and J lost 2 bases. The CDR3 coding sequence is TGCAGCGTACCGGGACAGGGGGCCTACGAGCAGTACTTC. Its translation: CSVPGQGAYEQYF.

J is TRBJ1-4 and V is TRBV7-2; D unclear. V lost 6 bases, J lost 7 bases, and 9 bases lay in between. Germline CDR1 and CDR2: SGHTA and FQGNSA. This CDR3 is 12 amino acids long. CDR3 amino acids: CASSRVGEKLFF. Here the CDR3 DNA reads TGTGCCAGCAGTCGGGTTGGTGAAAAACTGTTTTTT.

The rearrangement links TRBV6-1 to TRBJ2-2; D is unresolved. Trimming cost V 10 bases and J 2 bases, with 14 bases left between them. From germline, CDR1 is MNHNS and CDR2 SASEGT. The CDR3 contains 14 residues. CDR3 sequence (DNA): TGTGCCATCGGACCCAGGCTAAACACCGGGGAGCTGTTTTTT. Its translation is CAIGPRLNTGELFF.

This clone showed up just once. The rearrangement joins TRBV4-3 to TRBJ2-6; D uncertain. The CDR3 runs 16 residues. The V gene lost 4 bases and the J gene lost 3 bases, with 13 bases spanning the gap. CDR1 is LGHNA and CDR2 is YSLEER in the germline V gene. The CDR3 coding sequence is TGCGCCAGCAGCCCGAACGCCCACATTGGGGCCAACGTCCTGACTTTC. Translation gives CASSPNAHIGANVLTF.

The CDR3 nucleotides are TGTGCCAGCAGCTTAGAGGGACTCTATGGCTACACCTTC. Translation: CASSLEGLYGYTF. The genes are TRBV7-2 and TRBJ1-2; weak D call: TRBD1 (5 bases). The CDR3 has 13 residues. Germline CDR1 is SGHTA and CDR2 is FQGNSA. The germline V and J ends were trimmed by 1 base and 4 bases, with 7 bases remaining between them.

V and J are TRBV19 and TRBJ2-7; TRBD1 agrees at 7 bases. The CDR3 length is 16 residues. Germline V gene data show CDR1 as LNHDA and CDR2 as SQIVND (reference sequence). The J segment lost 0 bases and the V segment lost 2 bases, leaving 7 bases of the junction unmatched. The CDR3 is CASSIRVAGGSYEQYF. The CDR3 DNA sequence: TGTGCCAGTAGTATAAGGGTCGCAGGGGGCTCCTACGAGCAGTACTTC.

This chain links TRBV4-1 with TRBJ1-2, with D tentatively TRBD1 (5 bases). The germline V and J ends were trimmed by 2 bases and 4 bases, with 11 bases remaining between them. Germline V gene lookup returns CDR1 MGHRA and CDR2 YSYEKL. CDR3 length: 14 residues. CDR3 nucleotides: TGCGCCAGCAGCCAATCGACAGTGCTCTATGGCTACACCTTC. As protein: CASSQSTVLYGYTF.

The chain carries TRBV7-6 and TRBJ1-6, with 9 bases fitting TRBD1. With 5 bases clipped from V and 5 bases from J, the junction kept 4 bases outside the gene matches. Germline lookup yields CDR1 SGHVS and CDR2 FNYEAQ. This CDR3 is built from 15 residues. CDR3 nucleotides: TGTGCCAGCAGCGTACAGGGGGCTCATAATTCACCCCTCCACTTT. Translating gives CASSVQGAHNSPLHF.

The chain uses TRBV7-9 and TRBJ1-4; tentative D call: TRBD1 (6 bases). V shed 11 bases and J shed 5 bases, with 21 bases lying between them. Germline loops: CDR1 SEHNR, CDR2 FQNEAQ (reference sequence). The CDR3 totals 15 residues. The CDR3 region has the DNA TGTGCCGGATCGGAGGGGGGCCGGGACAATGAAAAACTGTTTTTT. Protein sequence: CAGSEGGRDNEKLFF.

The rearrangement links TRBV6-5 to TRBJ1-3, with a weak D call TRBD1 (5 bases). CDR3 size: 15 residues. V lost 8 bases and J 4 bases, leaving 18 bases between the germline ends. Germline assignment: CDR1 MNHEY and CDR2 SVGAGI. The CDR3 DNA reads as TGTGCCAGCGCAACGGGGGGGTCATCCGGAAACACCATATATTTT. This encodes CASATGGSSGNTIYF.

This clone rates as medium-sized. The chain employs TRBV2 and TRBJ1-1; 8 nucleotides agree with TRBD1. J lost 4 bases, V lost 9 bases, and 10 bases had no gene match. CDR1 is SNHLY, CDR2 FYNNEI, per germline. This CDR3 is built from 14 residues. CDR3 in amino acids: CASEYSTGGTEAFF. The CDR3 DNA follows: TGTGCCAGTGAATACAGCACAGGGGGCACTGAAGCTTTCTTT.

The rearrangement links TRBV6-1 to TRBJ2-5; 8 positions match TRBD1. Germline-derived CDR1 and CDR2 are MNHNS and SASEGT. V was clipped by 3 bases and J by 5 bases; unmatched bases: 11. CDR3 length equals 16 residues. The CDR3 bases are TGTGCCAGCAGTGACCCTAGACAGGGGTCGGGGGAGACCCAGTACTTC. As protein: CASSDPRQGSGETQYF.

This chain links TRBV27 with TRBJ1-1; 9 nucleotides align to TRBD1. J was trimmed by 7 bases and V by 3 bases; bases with no gene match: 12. This CDR3 comprises 16 residues. In germline, CDR1 is MNHEY, CDR2 SMNVEV (reference sequence). The CDR3 spells CASSFLTGGKSNEAFF. CDR3 coding DNA: TGTGCCAGCAGTTTCCTCACAGGGGGCAAAAGCAATGAAGCTTTCTTT.

This clone was observed a few times. The J gene is TRBJ1-1, the V gene TRBV4-1; no reliable D call. V shed 6 bases and J shed 1 base, with 9 bases lying between them. CDR1 and CDR2 (germline): MGHRA, YSYEKL. This CDR3 spans 13 amino acids. The CDR3 DNA is TGCGCCAGCAGTCATACAGAGAACACTGAAGCTTTCTTT. Its protein is CASSHTENTEAFF.

The gene calls are TRBV4-2 and TRBJ2-3, with 14 positions matching TRBD2. Per germline, CDR1 LGHNA and CDR2 YNFKEQ. V dropped 1 base and J dropped 12; count of bases not matched to a gene: 12. The CDR3 is 17 amino acids. The CDR3 loop is CASSQVGTSGGPKDQYF. For the CDR3, the DNA is TGTGCCAGCAGCCAAGTCGGGACTAGCGGGGGCCCCAAGGATCAGTATTTT.

V and J are TRBV9 and TRBJ2-1, with 7 bases identical to TRBD2. The junction had 5 bases not matched to a gene; V was cut back by 0 bases and J by 2 bases. Germline CDR1 reads SGDLS; CDR2 reads YYNGEE. CDR3 length: 16 amino acids. The CDR3 protein is CASSVGGRAPYNEQFF. The CDR3 DNA is TGTGCCAGCAGCGTAGGAGGGAGGGCCCCCTACAATGAGCAGTTCTTC.

The J gene is TRBJ2-7, the V gene TRBV27; no definite D call. V was cut by 5 bases and J by 12 bases, with 14 bases left in between. Germline V gene data show CDR1 as MNHEY and CDR2 as SMNVEV (reference sequence). The CDR3 spans 11 residues. The CDR3 DNA sequence: TGTGCCAGCAGTGAATCCGCGGTGCTGTACTTC. Translation gives CASSESAVLYF.

The CDR3 protein is CASSRDTYSNQPQHF. CDR3 DNA sequence: TGTGCCAGCAGTCGCGACACTTATAGCAATCAGCCCCAGCATTTT. This chain connects TRBV27 to TRBJ1-5, with D unresolved. Germline V lookup: CDR1 MNHEY, CDR2 SMNVEV (reference sequence). The length of the CDR3 is 15 residues. V was cut by 5 bases and J by 0 bases, with 11 bases left in between.

The genes are TRBV7-6 and TRBJ2-1, with D perhaps matching TRBD2 (5 bases). V lost 5 bases, J lost 7 bases, and 9 bases lay in between. The CDR3 contains 12 residues. The germline V gene has CDR1 SGHVS and CDR2 FNYEAQ. CDR3 sequence (DNA): TGTGCCAGCAGCGAAAGCGGTAATGAGCAGTTCTTC. Amino acids: CASSESGNEQFF.

This chain joins TRBV6-6 and TRBJ2-3; TRBD1 matches 8 bases. The germline CDR1 and CDR2 sequences are MNHNY and SVGAGI (reference sequence). The CDR3 extends over 15 amino acids. The J segment lost 5 bases and the V segment lost 0 bases, leaving 4 bases of the junction unmatched. CDR3 bases: TGTGCCAGCAGTTACTCGTCAGGGGGCATAGATACGCAGTATTTT. It translates to CASSYSSGGIDTQYF.

The chain recombines TRBV13 with TRBJ1-2; 9 nucleotides agree with TRBD1. Germline CDR1 and CDR2: PRHDT and FYEKMQ (reference sequence). CDR3 length equals 14 residues. With 2 bases clipped from V and 8 bases from J, the junction kept 6 bases outside the gene matches. CDR3 amino acids: CASSLRDRVGGYTF. The DNA for the CDR3 is TGTGCCAGCAGCTTACGGGACAGGGTTGGGGGCTACACCTTC.

This chain uses TRBV2 with TRBJ2-3; 13 bases line up with TRBD2. This CDR3 is built from 15 residues. Germline V gene lookup returns CDR1 SNHLY and CDR2 FYNNEI. The trim removed 5 bases at V and 4 bases at J, leaving 3 bases unmatched. CDR3 in amino acids: CASSRLAGGSDTQYF. In DNA, the CDR3 is TGTGCCAGCAGTCGACTAGCGGGAGGCTCAGATACGCAGTATTTT.

There are a few counts of this clone. V gene TRBV4-1 combines with J gene TRBJ1-1; D not resolved. The CDR3 length is 14 residues. Germline CDR1 MGHRA, CDR2 YSYEKL. V was trimmed by 6 bases and J by 1 base, leaving 12 bases between them. For the CDR3, the DNA is TGCGCCAGCAGGTATAGTGACTCGAACACTGAAGCTTTCTTT. Protein sequence: CASRYSDSNTEAFF.

This clone was counted only a few times. The J gene is TRBJ1-1, the V gene TRBV30, with a possible D match to TRBD1 (5 bases). The germline V and J ends were trimmed by 2 bases and 3 bases, with 10 bases remaining between them. Germline V lookup: CDR1 GTSNPN, CDR2 SVGIG (reference sequence). CDR3 size: 13 residues. CDR3 coding DNA: TGTGCCTGGAGTCCAGCGGGGGACACTGAAGCTTTCTTT. This translates into CAWSPAGDTEAFF.

The chain is built from TRBV2 and TRBJ2-5; perhaps D is TRBD1 or TRBD2 (6 bases each). V was clipped by 6 bases and J by 5 bases, with 13 bases between them. This CDR3 contains 13 residues. CDR1 SNHLY and CDR2 FYNNEI come from the germline V gene. CDR3 sequence: CASRPGGPETQYF. The CDR3 DNA is TGTGCCAGCAGGCCTGGGGGGCCTGAGACCCAGTACTTC.